This TCR beta chain stems from a study of blood T cell repertoires in COVID-19. Study information: T cells, B-cell-depleted T cells, or PBMCs provided the cDNA or gDNA that served as material.

The repertoire was sequenced with immunoSEQ multiplex PCR; TCRdb's copy has only in-frame clones and lacks some. The sample includes 130,000 to 150,000 clones, about 85% of them seen just once. Patients of the Seattle cohort, enrolled during active infection, were followed longitudinally. The V segment lost 3 bases and the J segment 4 bases; nucleotides outside the gene matches: 6. The CDR3 covers 15 residues. Germline CDR1 SNHLY, CDR2 FYNNEI. The rearrangement joins TRBV2 to TRBJ2-1; TRBD1 agrees at 7 bases. The specimen sequenced was peripheral blood. The clonotype originates from a woman in her sixties or seventies with COVID-19, enrolled during active disease. This CDR3 reads CASSDGTAKYNEQFF. The CDR3 bases are TGTGCCAGCAGTGACGGGACAGCGAAATACAATGAGCAGTTCTTC.